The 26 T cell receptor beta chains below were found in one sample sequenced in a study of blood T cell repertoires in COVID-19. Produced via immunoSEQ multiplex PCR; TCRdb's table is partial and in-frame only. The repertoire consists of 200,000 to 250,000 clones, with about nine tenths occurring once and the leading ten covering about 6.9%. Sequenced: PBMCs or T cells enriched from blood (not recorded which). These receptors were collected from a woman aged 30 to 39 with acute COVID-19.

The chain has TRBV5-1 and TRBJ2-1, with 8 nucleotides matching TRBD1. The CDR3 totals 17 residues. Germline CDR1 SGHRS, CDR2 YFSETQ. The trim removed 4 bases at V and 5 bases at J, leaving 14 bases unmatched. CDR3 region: CASSLRGQGAAHNEQFF. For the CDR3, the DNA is TGCGCCAGCAGCCTCCGAGGACAGGGAGCCGCCCACAATGAGCAGTTCTTC. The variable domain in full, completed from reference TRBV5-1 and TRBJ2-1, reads KAGVTQTPRYLIKTRGQQVTLSCSPISGHRSVSWYQQTPGQGLQFLFEYFSETQRNKGNFPGRFSGRQFSNSRSEMNVSTLELGDSALYLCASSLRGQGAAHNEQFFGPGTRLTVL.

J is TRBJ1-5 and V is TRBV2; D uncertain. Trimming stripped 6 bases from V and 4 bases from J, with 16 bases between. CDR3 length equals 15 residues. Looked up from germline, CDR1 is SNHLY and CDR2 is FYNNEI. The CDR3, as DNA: TGTGCCAGCAGCAAACGACGGACGGGGAATCAGCCCCAGCATTTT. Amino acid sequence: CASSKRRTGNQPQHF.

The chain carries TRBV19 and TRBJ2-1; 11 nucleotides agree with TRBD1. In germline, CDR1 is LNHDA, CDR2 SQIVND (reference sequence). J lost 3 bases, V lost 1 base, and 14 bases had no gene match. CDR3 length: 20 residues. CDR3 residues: CASSIGTGGLQGGGYNEQFF. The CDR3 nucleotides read TGTGCCAGTAGTATAGGGACAGGGGGCCTTCAGGGAGGTGGCTACAATGAGCAGTTCTTC.

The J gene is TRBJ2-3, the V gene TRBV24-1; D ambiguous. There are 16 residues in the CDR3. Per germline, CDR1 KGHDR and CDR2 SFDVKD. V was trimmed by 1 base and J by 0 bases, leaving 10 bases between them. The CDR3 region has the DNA TGTGCCACCAGTGATTTTGATTCAGTTAGCACAGATACGCAGTATTTT. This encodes CATSDFDSVSTDTQYF.

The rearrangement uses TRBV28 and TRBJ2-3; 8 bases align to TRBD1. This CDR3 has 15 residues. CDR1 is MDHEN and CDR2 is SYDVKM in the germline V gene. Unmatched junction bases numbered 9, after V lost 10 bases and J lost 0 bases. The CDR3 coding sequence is TGTGCCACCCGGACAGGGAAGGTTAGCACAGATACGCAGTATTTT. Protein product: CATRTGKVSTDTQYF.

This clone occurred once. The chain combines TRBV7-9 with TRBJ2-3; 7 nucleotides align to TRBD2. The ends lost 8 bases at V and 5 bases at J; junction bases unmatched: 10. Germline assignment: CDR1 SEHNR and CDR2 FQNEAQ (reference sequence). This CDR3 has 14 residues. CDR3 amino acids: CASYDGAGEDTQYF. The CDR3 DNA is TGTGCCAGCTACGACGGGGCGGGGGAAGATACGCAGTATTTT.

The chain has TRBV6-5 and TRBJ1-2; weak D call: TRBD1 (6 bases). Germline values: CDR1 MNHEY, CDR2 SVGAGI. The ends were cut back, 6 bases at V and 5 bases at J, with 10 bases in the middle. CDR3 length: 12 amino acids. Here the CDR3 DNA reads TGTGCCAGCAGCCGGGGGGCGTATGGCTACACCTTC. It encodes CASSRGAYGYTF.

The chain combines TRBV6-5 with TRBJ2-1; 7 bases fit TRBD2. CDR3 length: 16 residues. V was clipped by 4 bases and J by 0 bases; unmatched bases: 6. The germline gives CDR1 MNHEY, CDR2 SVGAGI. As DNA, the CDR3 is TGTGCCAGCAGTTCAACCCGGACTAGCTCCTACAATGAGCAGTTCTTC. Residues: CASSSTRTSSYNEQFF.

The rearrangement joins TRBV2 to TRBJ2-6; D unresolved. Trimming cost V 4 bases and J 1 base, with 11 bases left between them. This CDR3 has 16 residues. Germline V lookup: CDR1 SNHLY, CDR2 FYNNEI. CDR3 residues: CASSVLLLSGANVLTF. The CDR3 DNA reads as TGTGCCAGCAGTGTTCTTCTCCTATCTGGGGCCAACGTCCTGACTTTC.

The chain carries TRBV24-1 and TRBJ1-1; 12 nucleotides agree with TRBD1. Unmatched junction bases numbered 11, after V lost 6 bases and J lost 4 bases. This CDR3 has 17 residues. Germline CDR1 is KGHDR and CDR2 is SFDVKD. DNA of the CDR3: TGTGCCACCAGTCTTTCGGCGGGACAGGGGGCAGGCACTGAAGCTTTCTTT. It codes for CATSLSAGQGAGTEAFF.

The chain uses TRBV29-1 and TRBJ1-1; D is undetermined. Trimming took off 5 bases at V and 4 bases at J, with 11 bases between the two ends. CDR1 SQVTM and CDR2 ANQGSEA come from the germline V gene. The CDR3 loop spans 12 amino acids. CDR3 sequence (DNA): TGCAGCGTTCGAGGGCCAGGCACTGAAGCTTTCTTT. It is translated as CSVRGPGTEAFF.

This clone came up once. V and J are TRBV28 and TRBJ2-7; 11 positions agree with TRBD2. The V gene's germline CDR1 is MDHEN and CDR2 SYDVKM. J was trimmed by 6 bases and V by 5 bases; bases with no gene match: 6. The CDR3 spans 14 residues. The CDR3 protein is CASSLSGGAGEQYF. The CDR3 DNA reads TGTGCCAGCAGTCTTAGCGGGGGGGCAGGCGAGCAGTACTTC.

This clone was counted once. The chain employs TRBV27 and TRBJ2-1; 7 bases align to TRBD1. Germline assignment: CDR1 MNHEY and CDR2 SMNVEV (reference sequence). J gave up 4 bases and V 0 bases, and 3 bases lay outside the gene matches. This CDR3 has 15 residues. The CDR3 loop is CASSLSTGFYNEQFF. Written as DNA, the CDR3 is TGTGCCAGCAGTTTATCGACAGGGTTTTACAATGAGCAGTTCTTC.

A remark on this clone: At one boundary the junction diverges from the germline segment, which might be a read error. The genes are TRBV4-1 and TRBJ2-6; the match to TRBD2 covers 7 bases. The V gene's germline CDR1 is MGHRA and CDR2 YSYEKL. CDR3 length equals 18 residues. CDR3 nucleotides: TGCGCCAGCAACCAAGTCACTGTCCGGGGGGTCGGGGCCAACGTCCTGACTTTC. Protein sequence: CASNQVTVRGVGANVLTF.

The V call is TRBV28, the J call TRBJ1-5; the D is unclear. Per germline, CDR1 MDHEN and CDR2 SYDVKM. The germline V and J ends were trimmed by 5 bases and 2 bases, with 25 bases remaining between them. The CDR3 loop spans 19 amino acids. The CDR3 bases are TGTGCCAGCAGTAGAACTCGGGCCTCGGCCGCGAGGGGCAATCAGCCCCAGCATTTT. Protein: CASSRTRASAARGNQPQHF.

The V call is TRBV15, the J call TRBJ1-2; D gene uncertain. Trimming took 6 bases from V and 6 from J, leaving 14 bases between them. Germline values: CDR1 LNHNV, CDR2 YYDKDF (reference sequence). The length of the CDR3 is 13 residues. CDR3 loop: CATRGRGDDGYTF. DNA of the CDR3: TGTGCCACCAGAGGTCGGGGTGATGATGGCTACACCTTC.

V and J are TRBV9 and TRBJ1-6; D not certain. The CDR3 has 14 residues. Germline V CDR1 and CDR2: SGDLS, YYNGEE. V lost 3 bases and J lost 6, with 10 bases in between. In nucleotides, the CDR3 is TGTGCCAGCAGCGCGGAAGCGGGTAATTCACCCCTCCACTTT. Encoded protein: CASSAEAGNSPLHF.

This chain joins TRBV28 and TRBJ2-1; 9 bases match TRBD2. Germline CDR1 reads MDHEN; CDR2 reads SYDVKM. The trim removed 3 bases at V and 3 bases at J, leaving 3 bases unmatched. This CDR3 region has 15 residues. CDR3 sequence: CASSLASGNYNEQFF. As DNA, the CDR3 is TGTGCCAGCAGTTTGGCTAGCGGGAACTACAATGAGCAGTTCTTC.

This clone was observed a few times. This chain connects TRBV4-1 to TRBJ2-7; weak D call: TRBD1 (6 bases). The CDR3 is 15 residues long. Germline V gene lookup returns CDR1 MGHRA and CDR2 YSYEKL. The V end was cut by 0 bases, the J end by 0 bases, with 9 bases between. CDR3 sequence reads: CASSQEDSHSYEQYF. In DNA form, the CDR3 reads TGCGCCAGCAGCCAAGAGGACAGTCACTCCTACGAGCAGTACTTC.

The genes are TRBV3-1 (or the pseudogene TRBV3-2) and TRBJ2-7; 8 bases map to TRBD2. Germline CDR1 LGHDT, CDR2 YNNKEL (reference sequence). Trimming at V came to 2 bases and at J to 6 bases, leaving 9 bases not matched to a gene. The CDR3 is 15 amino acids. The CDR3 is CASSQRGTRRFEQYF. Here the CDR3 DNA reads TGTGCCAGCAGCCAACGGGGGACTAGGAGGTTCGAGCAGTACTTC.

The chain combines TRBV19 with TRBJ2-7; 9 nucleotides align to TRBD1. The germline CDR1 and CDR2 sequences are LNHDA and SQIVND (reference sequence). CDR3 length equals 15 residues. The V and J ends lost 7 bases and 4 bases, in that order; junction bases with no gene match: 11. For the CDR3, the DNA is TGTGCCAGTATAGGACCGGGACAGGGTGTGTACGAGCAGTACTTC. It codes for CASIGPGQGVYEQYF.

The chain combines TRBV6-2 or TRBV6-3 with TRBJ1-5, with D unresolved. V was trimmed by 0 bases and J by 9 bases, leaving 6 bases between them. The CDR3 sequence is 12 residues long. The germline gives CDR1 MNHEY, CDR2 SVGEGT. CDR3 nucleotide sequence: TGTGCCAGCAGTTACTCGTACGGGCCCCAGCATTTT. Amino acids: CASSYSYGPQHF.

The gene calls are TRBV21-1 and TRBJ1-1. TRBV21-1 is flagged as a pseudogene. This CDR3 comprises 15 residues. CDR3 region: CASSKVRVVSPEAFF. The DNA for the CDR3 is TGTGCCAGCAGCAAAGTGAGGGTGGTGAGCCCTGAAGCTTTCTTT.

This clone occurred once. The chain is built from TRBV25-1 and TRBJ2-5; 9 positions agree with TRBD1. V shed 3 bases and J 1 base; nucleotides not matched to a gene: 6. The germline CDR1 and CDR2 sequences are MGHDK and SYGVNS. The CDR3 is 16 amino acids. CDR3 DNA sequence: TGTGCCAGCAGTGAGCACAGGGACAGGGCCCAAGAGACCCAGTACTTC. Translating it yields CASSEHRDRAQETQYF. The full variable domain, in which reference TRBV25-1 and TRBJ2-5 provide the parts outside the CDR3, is EADIYQTPRYLVIGTGKKITLECSQTMGHDKMYWYQQDPGMELHLIHYSYGVNSTEKGDLSSESTVSRIRTEHFPLTLESARPSHTSQYLCASSEHRDRAQETQYFGPGTRLLVL.

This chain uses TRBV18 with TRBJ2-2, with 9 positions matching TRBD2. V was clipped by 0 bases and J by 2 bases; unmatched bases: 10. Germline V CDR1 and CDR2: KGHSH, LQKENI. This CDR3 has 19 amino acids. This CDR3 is CASSPPYSGGQENTGELFF. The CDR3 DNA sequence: TGTGCCAGCTCACCACCGTATAGCGGGGGCCAGGAAAACACCGGGGAGCTGTTTTTT. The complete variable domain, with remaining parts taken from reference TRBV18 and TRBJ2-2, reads NAGVMQNPRHLVRRRGQEARLRCSPMKGHSHVYWYRQLPEEGLKFMVYLQKENIIDESGMPKERFSAEFPKEGPSILRIQQVVRGDSAAYFCASSPPYSGGQENTGELFFGEGSRLTVL.

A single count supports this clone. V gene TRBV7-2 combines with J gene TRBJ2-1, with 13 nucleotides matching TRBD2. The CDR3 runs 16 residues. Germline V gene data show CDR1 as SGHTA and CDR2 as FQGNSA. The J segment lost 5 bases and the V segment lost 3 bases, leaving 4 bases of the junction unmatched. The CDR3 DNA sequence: TGTGCCAGCAGCTTTGGACTAGCGGGGGTCGACAATGAGCAGTTCTTC. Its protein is CASSFGLAGVDNEQFF.